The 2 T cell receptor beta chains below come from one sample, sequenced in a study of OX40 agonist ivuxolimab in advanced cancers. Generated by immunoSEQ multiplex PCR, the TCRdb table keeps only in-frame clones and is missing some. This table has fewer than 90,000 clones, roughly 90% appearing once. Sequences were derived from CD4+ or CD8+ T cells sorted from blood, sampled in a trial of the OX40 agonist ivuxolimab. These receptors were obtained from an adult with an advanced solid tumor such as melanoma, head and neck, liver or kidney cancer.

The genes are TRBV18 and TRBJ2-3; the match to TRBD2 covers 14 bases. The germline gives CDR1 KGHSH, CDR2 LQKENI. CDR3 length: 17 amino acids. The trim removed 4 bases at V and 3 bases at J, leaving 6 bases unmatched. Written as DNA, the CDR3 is TGTGCCAGCTCACTGATGACTAGCGGGAGGGCAACAGATACGCAGTATTTT. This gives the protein CASSLMTSGRATDTQYF.

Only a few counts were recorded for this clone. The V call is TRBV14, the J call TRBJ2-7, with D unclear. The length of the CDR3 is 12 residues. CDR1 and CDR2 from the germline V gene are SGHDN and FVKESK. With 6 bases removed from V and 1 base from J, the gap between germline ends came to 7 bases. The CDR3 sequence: CASSRVSYEQYF. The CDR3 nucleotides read TGTGCCAGCAGTCGAGTTTCCTACGAGCAGTACTTC.